Below, one TCR beta chain is given with its context. This clonotype is assessed as medium-sized (0.01 to 0.1%). This clone's antigen is unknown. Base qualities are not at hand, and no much larger clone is one base apart. The instrument was an Illumina MiSeq. TCRdb reanalyzed the raw reads on its own, using fastp at Q25 for trimming and MiXCR for clone calling, and kept in-frame beta chains. Records with the same CDR3 protein are collapsed into one entry carrying the most frequent genes and DNA. Here the sample has about 3,900 distinct CDR3 sequences; about 10% occur a single time. Of the sample, less than 15% is held by the ten largest clones. The sample is drawn from a study. The V end loses 6 bases and the J end loses 8 bases, and a stretch of 20 bases separates them. From the germline V gene (reference sequence), CDR1 is MNHEY and CDR2 is SMNVEV. Measured from the cysteine to the phenylalanine, the CDR3 is 15 residues long. Only the CDR3 part of the read is kept: 45 bases, read in frame from the first base.

The V and J segments used are TRBV27 and TRBJ2-1; TRBD2 is possibly the D segment (6 matching bases). The TCR sequence derives from a human donor with rheumatoid arthritis. The sequenced sample consisted of CD4+ T cells from synovial fluid. For the CDR3, the sequence is CASSPSGLYPYEQFF. The bases are TGTGCCAGCAGCCCCTCGGGACTGTATCCCTATGAGCAGTTCTTC.